Listed below are T cell receptor beta chains from one sample, sequenced in a study of tumour-infiltrating T cells in Burkitt lymphoma. The method was immunoSEQ multiplex PCR; TCRdb's version includes in-frame clones alone and lacks a portion of them. The profile covers some 17,000 clones, with around four fifths appearing a single time and 2.1% taken by the ten largest. The specimen sequenced was tumor tissue. The receptors derive from a human donor with diffuse large B-cell lymphoma. Both conserved end residues are part of each CDR3. D genes are given only for firm matches. Clone size is given for some rows only: seen once, a few or many times, or a class if the clone is expanded.

v_gene: TRBV21-1
d_gene: -
abundance: -
len: 14
j_gene: TRBJ1-3
CDR3aa: CASSKNGIGNTIYF
CDR3nt: TGTGCCAGCAGCAAAAACGGGATTGGAAACACCATATATTTT

v_gene: TRBV4-3
d_gene: TRBD2
abundance: -
len: 18
j_gene: TRBJ2-2
CDR3aa: CASSQTTGTSGFTGELFF
CDR3nt: TGCGCCAGCAGCCAAACCACCGGGACTAGCGGTTTCACCGGGGAGCTGTTTTTT

v_gene: TRBV7-2
d_gene: TRBD1
abundance: few
len: 16
j_gene: TRBJ2-2
CDR3aa: CASSSLGTGSIGELFF
CDR3nt: TGTGCCAGCAGTTCTCTTGGGACAGGGAGTATCGGGGAGCTGTTTTTT

v_gene: TRBV7-9
d_gene: -
abundance: -
len: 15
j_gene: TRBJ1-2
CDR3aa: CASSPLGGMADGYTF
CDR3nt: TGTGCCAGCAGCCCATTAGGGGGGATGGCGGATGGCTACACCTTC

v_gene: TRBV7-2
d_gene: -
abundance: -
len: 15
j_gene: TRBJ2-3
CDR3aa: CASSLGPGRTDTQYF
CDR3nt: TGTGCCAGCAGCTTAGGTCCCGGACGCACAGATACGCAGTATTTT

v_gene: TRBV9
d_gene: TRBD1
abundance: -
len: 16
j_gene: TRBJ2-7
CDR3aa: CASSVGTGTGVYEQYF
CDR3nt: TGTGCCAGCAGCGTTGGAACCGGGACAGGGGTCTACGAGCAGTACTTC

v_gene: TRBV9
d_gene: TRBD2
abundance: -
len: 16
j_gene: TRBJ2-2
CDR3aa: CASSATSGGIAGELFF
CDR3nt: TGTGCCAGCAGCGCTACTAGCGGGGGTATTGCCGGGGAGCTGTTTTTT

v_gene: TRBV2
d_gene: -
abundance: -
len: 13
j_gene: TRBJ1-2
CDR3aa: CASSEEGPHGYTF
CDR3nt: TGTGCCAGCAGTGAGGAGGGGCCCCATGGCTACACCTTC

v_gene: TRBV5-6
d_gene: -
abundance: -
len: 13
j_gene: TRBJ1-2
CDR3aa: CASSLGGDYGYTF
CDR3nt: TGTGCCAGCAGCTTGGGGGGCGACTATGGCTACACCTTC

v_gene: TRBV7-9
d_gene: TRBD1
abundance: -
len: 16
j_gene: TRBJ2-1
CDR3aa: CASSPGQGKIYNEQFF
CDR3nt: TGTGCCAGCAGCCCCGGACAGGGAAAGATCTACAATGAGCAGTTCTTC

v_gene: TRBV27
d_gene: TRBD1
abundance: -
len: 18
j_gene: TRBJ1-6
CDR3aa: CASSFYAPQGSNDSPLHF
CDR3nt: TGTGCCAGCAGTTTTTATGCACCACAGGGGTCTAATGATTCACCCCTCCACTTT

v_gene: TRBV29-1
d_gene: -
abundance: -
len: 11
j_gene: TRBJ1-1
CDR3aa: CSVSGNTEAFF
CDR3nt: TGCAGCGTTAGTGGGAACACTGAAGCTTTCTTT

v_gene: TRBV5-6
d_gene: -
abundance: -
len: 15
j_gene: TRBJ1-5
CDR3aa: CASSLDTHSNQPQHF
CDR3nt: TGTGCCAGCAGCTTGGATACACATAGCAATCAGCCCCAGCATTTT

v_gene: TRBV19
d_gene: -
abundance: few
len: 14
j_gene: TRBJ1-2
CDR3aa: CASSTLPGGLGYTF
CDR3nt: TGTGCCAGTAGTACCCTCCCGGGAGGGTTGGGCTACACCTTC

v_gene: TRBV5-6
d_gene: -
abundance: -
len: 16
j_gene: TRBJ2-5
CDR3aa: CASSQIQGGSQETQYF
CDR3nt: TGTGCCAGCAGCCAGATACAGGGGGGGTCCCAAGAGACCCAGTACTTC

v_gene: TRBV5-4
d_gene: -
abundance: -
len: 15
j_gene: TRBJ1-3
CDR3aa: CASSFQALSGNTIYF
CDR3nt: TGTGCCAGCAGCTTTCAGGCCCTCTCTGGAAACACCATATATTTT

v_gene: TRBV27
d_gene: -
abundance: -
len: 14
j_gene: TRBJ1-2
CDR3aa: CATRTSGDKRGYTF
CDR3nt: TGTGCCACCCGTACCTCCGGGGATAAGAGGGGCTACACCTTC

v_gene: TRBV7-2
d_gene: TRBD1
abundance: -
len: 15
j_gene: TRBJ1-2
CDR3aa: CASSIQGAANYGYTF
CDR3nt: TGTGCCAGCAGCATTCAGGGGGCTGCTAACTATGGCTACACCTTC

v_gene: TRBV5-4
d_gene: TRBD1
abundance: few
len: 17
j_gene: TRBJ1-1
CDR3aa: CASSPRGRGTVNTEAFF
CDR3nt: TGTGCCAGCAGCCCGAGGGGGCGCGGGACAGTGAACACTGAAGCTTTCTTT

v_gene: TRBV7-6
d_gene: -
abundance: -
len: 13
j_gene: TRBJ2-3
CDR3aa: CASSKYSTDTQYF
CDR3nt: TGTGCCAGCAGCAAGTATAGCACAGATACGCAGTATTTT

v_gene: TRBV20-1
d_gene: -
abundance: -
len: 11
j_gene: TRBJ2-3
CDR3aa: CSARDLPTQYF
CDR3nt: TGCAGTGCTAGGGATCTCCCAACGCAGTATTTT

v_gene: TRBV5-1
d_gene: TRBD2
abundance: -
len: 13
j_gene: TRBJ2-1
CDR3aa: CASASPGGNEQFF
CDR3nt: TGCGCCAGCGCCTCTCCGGGGGGGAATGAGCAGTTCTTC

v_gene: TRBV5-1
d_gene: TRBD1
abundance: -
len: 18
j_gene: TRBJ2-3
CDR3aa: CASSLWVLGTDRTDTQYF
CDR3nt: TGCGCCAGCAGCTTGTGGGTCCTAGGGACAGACCGCACAGATACGCAGTATTTT

v_gene: TRBV19
d_gene: -
abundance: -
len: 15
j_gene: TRBJ2-3
CDR3aa: CASTWSVESTDTQYF
CDR3nt: TGTGCCAGTACCTGGAGTGTGGAAAGCACAGATACGCAGTATTTT

v_gene: TRBV12-5
d_gene: -
abundance: -
len: 12
j_gene: TRBJ2-7
CDR3aa: CASGLTIFEQYF
CDR3nt: TGTGCTAGTGGTTTGACCATATTCGAGCAGTACTTC

v_gene: TRBV28
d_gene: TRBD2
abundance: -
len: 19
j_gene: TRBJ2-7
CDR3aa: CASSREGLAGLGLSYEQYF
CDR3nt: TGTGCCAGCAGTCGCGAGGGACTAGCGGGGCTTGGGCTCTCCTACGAGCAGTACTTC

v_gene: TRBV6-1
d_gene: -
abundance: -
len: 13
j_gene: TRBJ1-1
CDR3aa: CASRINLNTEAFF
CDR3nt: TGTGCCAGCAGGATCAACCTGAACACTGAAGCTTTCTTT

v_gene: TRBV29-1
d_gene: -
abundance: few
len: 14
j_gene: TRBJ1-1
CDR3aa: CSVEDRQGNTEAFF
CDR3nt: TGCAGCGTTGAAGATCGGCAGGGGAACACTGAAGCTTTCTTT

v_gene: TRBV12-5
d_gene: -
abundance: once
len: 16
j_gene: TRBJ2-3
CDR3aa: CASHQGRTPSTDTQYF
CDR3nt: TGTGCTAGTCATCAGGGGAGGACCCCATCGACAGATACGCAGTATTTT

v_gene: TRBV27
d_gene: TRBD2
abundance: few
len: 17
j_gene: TRBJ2-7
CDR3aa: CASSPNIVGTSLYEQYF
CDR3nt: TGTGCCAGCAGTCCCAACATTGTGGGGACTAGTTTGTACGAGCAGTACTTC

v_gene: TRBV19
d_gene: -
abundance: -
len: 16
j_gene: TRBJ1-5
CDR3aa: CASSILGPPGNQPQHF
CDR3nt: TGTGCCAGTAGTATTTTGGGACCTCCCGGCAATCAGCCCCAGCATTTT

v_gene: TRBV4-2
d_gene: TRBD1
abundance: few
len: 15
j_gene: TRBJ1-5
CDR3aa: CASSQGTGGDQPQHF
CDR3nt: TGTGCCAGCAGCCAAGGGACAGGGGGAGATCAGCCCCAGCATTTT

v_gene: TRBV11-2
d_gene: TRBD2
abundance: once
len: 16
j_gene: TRBJ2-3
CDR3aa: CASSLLAGVSTDTQYF
CDR3nt: TGTGCCAGCAGCCTCTTAGCGGGGGTTAGCACAGATACGCAGTATTTT

v_gene: TRBV18
d_gene: -
abundance: few
len: 15
j_gene: TRBJ1-4
CDR3aa: CASSPGLATNEKLFF
CDR3nt: TGTGCCAGCTCACCAGGGCTGGCAACTAATGAAAAACTGTTTTTT

v_gene: TRBV10-1
d_gene: -
abundance: -
len: 13
j_gene: TRBJ1-1
CDR3aa: CASEGHLNTEAFF
CDR3nt: TGCGCCAGCGAGGGACATCTTAACACTGAAGCTTTCTTT

v_gene: TRBV18
d_gene: -
abundance: -
len: 13
j_gene: TRBJ1-2
CDR3aa: CASSPRDQIGYTF
CDR3nt: TGTGCCAGCTCTCCCCGGGATCAAATTGGCTACACCTTC

v_gene: TRBV2
d_gene: TRBD2
abundance: few
len: 16
j_gene: TRBJ2-7
CDR3aa: CASSEALSGRESEQYF
CDR3nt: TGTGCCAGCAGTGAAGCTCTTAGCGGGAGAGAAAGCGAGCAGTACTTC

v_gene: TRBV5-1
d_gene: TRBD2
abundance: few
len: 15
j_gene: TRBJ2-3
CDR3aa: CASSAGGVGTDTQYF
CDR3nt: TGCGCCAGCAGCGCGGGGGGTGTCGGCACAGATACGCAGTATTTT

v_gene: TRBV10-1
d_gene: -
abundance: few
len: 13
j_gene: TRBJ2-7
CDR3aa: CASSEAHTYEQYF
CDR3nt: TGCGCCAGCAGTGAGGCTCATACCTACGAGCAGTACTTC

v_gene: TRBV27
d_gene: -
abundance: -
len: 12
j_gene: TRBJ2-4
CDR3aa: CASSLGENIQYF
CDR3nt: TGTGCCAGCAGTCTAGGAGAAAACATTCAGTACTTC

v_gene: TRBV10-3
d_gene: -
abundance: -
len: 13
j_gene: TRBJ2-6
CDR3aa: CAIKGAGANVLTF
CDR3nt: TGTGCCATCAAGGGGGCTGGGGCCAACGTCCTGACTTTC

v_gene: TRBV7-6
d_gene: -
abundance: -
len: 15
j_gene: TRBJ2-2
CDR3aa: CASSLDPQGYGELFF
CDR3nt: TGTGCCAGCAGCTTAGATCCCCAGGGGTACGGGGAGCTGTTTTTT

v_gene: TRBV4-3
d_gene: -
abundance: -
len: 17
j_gene: TRBJ2-1
CDR3aa: CASSQLHTGTSYNEQFF
CDR3nt: TGCGCCAGCAGCCAACTTCATACGGGGACCTCCTACAATGAGCAGTTCTTC

v_gene: TRBV19
d_gene: TRBD1
abundance: once
len: 14
j_gene: TRBJ1-5
CDR3aa: CATQGGLGNQPQHF
CDR3nt: TGTGCCACTCAGGGGGGATTGGGCAATCAGCCCCAGCATTTT

v_gene: TRBV4-2
d_gene: -
abundance: -
len: 14
j_gene: TRBJ2-7
CDR3aa: CASSLRGNSYEQYF
CDR3nt: TGTGCCAGCAGCCTGCGGGGAAACAGCTACGAGCAGTACTTC

v_gene: TRBV13
d_gene: -
abundance: -
len: 13
j_gene: TRBJ2-1
CDR3aa: CASSLGIYNEQFF
CDR3nt: TGTGCCAGCAGCCTGGGGATTTACAATGAGCAGTTCTTC

v_gene: TRBV9
d_gene: -
abundance: -
len: 13
j_gene: TRBJ2-7
CDR3aa: CASSGTSSYEQYF
CDR3nt: TGTGCCAGCAGCGGTACATCCTCCTACGAGCAGTACTTC

v_gene: TRBV6-6
d_gene: TRBD1
abundance: -
len: 15
j_gene: TRBJ1-1
CDR3aa: CASSYGTGLNTEAFF
CDR3nt: TGTGCCAGCAGTTATGGGACAGGGCTGAACACTGAAGCTTTCTTT

v_gene: TRBV7-9
d_gene: TRBD1
abundance: -
len: 16
j_gene: TRBJ2-5
CDR3aa: CASSTTQGTDLETQYF
CDR3nt: TGTGCCAGCAGCACAACCCAGGGGACAGACCTGGAGACCCAGTACTTC

v_gene: TRBV10-3
d_gene: -
abundance: few
len: 13
j_gene: TRBJ2-7
CDR3aa: CAIKTQSSYEQYF
CDR3nt: TGTGCCATCAAAACACAGAGCTCCTACGAGCAGTACTTC

v_gene: TRBV9
d_gene: TRBD1
abundance: once
len: 14
j_gene: TRBJ1-1
CDR3aa: CASSVGTGYTEAFF
CDR3nt: TGTGCCAGCAGCGTAGGGACAGGCTACACTGAAGCTTTCTTT

v_gene: TRBV9
d_gene: -
abundance: -
len: 15
j_gene: TRBJ1-4
CDR3aa: CASSVGLSTNEKLFF
CDR3nt: TGTGCCAGCAGCGTAGGGCTGTCAACTAATGAAAAACTGTTTTTT

v_gene: TRBV6-1
d_gene: -
abundance: -
len: 14
j_gene: TRBJ1-2
CDR3aa: CASSDLGVGYGYTF
CDR3nt: TGTGCCAGCAGTGATCTTGGGGTCGGCTATGGCTACACCTTC

v_gene: TRBV11-2
d_gene: -
abundance: few
len: 13
j_gene: TRBJ1-1
CDR3aa: CATERQLNTEAFF
CDR3nt: TGTGCCACCGAGAGACAGTTGAACACTGAAGCTTTCTTT

v_gene: TRBV19
d_gene: -
abundance: -
len: 14
j_gene: TRBJ1-1
CDR3aa: CASSALTRNTEAFF
CDR3nt: TGTGCCAGTAGTGCCCTTACAAGGAACACTGAAGCTTTCTTT

v_gene: TRBV4-1
d_gene: -
abundance: -
len: 15
j_gene: TRBJ2-7
CDR3aa: CASSQERGSSYEQYF
CDR3nt: TGCGCCAGCAGCCAAGAAAGAGGCAGTTCCTACGAGCAGTACTTC